The rows below give T cell receptor beta chains drawn from one sample of a study of CD8+ T cells in alopecia areata. Measured with immunoSEQ multiplex PCR; TCRdb has only the in-frame clones, and not every one. The table shows 180,000 or so clones, with just over 65% occurring only once. The starting material was CD8+ T cells sorted from blood, obtained at week 0. The receptors shown here come from a human donor with alopecia areata. Each CDR3 is given with its conserved first and last residue. Each record gives: J gene, V gene, D gene, clone size, CDR3 DNA, CDR3 protein. D genes are given only for firm matches. A row's size may be missing; if present it is once, few, many or a size class.

J gene: TRBJ1-4; V gene: TRBV25-1; D gene: TRBD1; clone size: NA; CDR3 DNA: TGTGCCAGCAGCGACAGGGTGGGGAATGAAAAACTGTTTTTT; CDR3 protein: CASSDRVGNEKLFF
J gene: TRBJ2-7; V gene: TRBV19; D gene: NA; clone size: many; CDR3 DNA: TGTGCCAGTAGTGACTCCTACGAGCAGTACTTC; CDR3 protein: CASSDSYEQYF
J gene: TRBJ2-4; V gene: TRBV4-1; D gene: NA; clone size: NA; CDR3 DNA: TGCGCCAGCAGCCTAAAGGGGGGACTAGCCAAAAACATTCAGTACTTC; CDR3 protein: CASSLKGGLAKNIQYF
J gene: TRBJ2-1; V gene: TRBV11-2; D gene: NA; clone size: NA; CDR3 DNA: TGTGCCAGCAGCCCACCGGGATCAACCGGGACAGCGGGCGTGCCTGAGCAGTTCTTC; CDR3 protein: CASSPPGSTGTAGVPEQFF
J gene: TRBJ2-1; V gene: TRBV15; D gene: TRBD1; clone size: NA; CDR3 DNA: TGTGCCACCAGCAGCAGGGACAGGGGGTCCTACAATGAGCAGTTCTTC; CDR3 protein: CATSSRDRGSYNEQFF
J gene: TRBJ1-5; V gene: TRBV27; D gene: NA; clone size: few; CDR3 DNA: TGTGCCAGCAAGGGGGGCAATCAGCCCCAGCATTTT; CDR3 protein: CASKGGNQPQHF
J gene: TRBJ1-2; V gene: TRBV6-6; D gene: NA; clone size: few; CDR3 DNA: TGTGCCAGCAGCTACAGTACTGGGCAAGGCTACACCTTC; CDR3 protein: CASSYSTGQGYTF
J gene: TRBJ2-6; V gene: TRBV9; D gene: TRBD1; clone size: NA; CDR3 DNA: TGTGCCAGCGGGACAGCTTTAAGCTCTGGGGCCAACGTCCTGACTTTC; CDR3 protein: CASGTALSSGANVLTF
J gene: TRBJ1-5; V gene: TRBV4-1; D gene: TRBD1; clone size: NA; CDR3 DNA: TGCGCCAGCAGCCAACAGGACAGGAGTAATCAGCCCCAGCATTTT; CDR3 protein: CASSQQDRSNQPQHF
J gene: TRBJ2-7; V gene: TRBV27; D gene: TRBD1; clone size: few; CDR3 DNA: TGTGCCAGCAGTTTGGGGACAGGACGATACGAGCAGTACTTC; CDR3 protein: CASSLGTGRYEQYF
J gene: TRBJ1-4; V gene: TRBV4-2; D gene: NA; clone size: once; CDR3 DNA: TGTGCCAGCAGCCAAGTTTTGAGTGAAAAACTGTTTTTT; CDR3 protein: CASSQVLSEKLFF
J gene: TRBJ2-2; V gene: TRBV6-5; D gene: TRBD1; clone size: NA; CDR3 DNA: TGTGCCAGCAGTCCCGGGACAGGGGGCACCGGGGAGCTGTTTTTT; CDR3 protein: CASSPGTGGTGELFF